This T cell receptor (beta chain) derives from a study of neurological immune-mediated disorders. The study, taken as a whole, reports: No CDR3 amino acid sequences were shared by expanded clones across subjects, suggesting private repertoires in all groups.

In this sample, this clonotype turned up a few times. Its antigen is not identified. One entry per CDR3 protein results from TCRdb running MiXCR on the 5' RACE reads. The sample comprises tens of thousands of distinct CDR3 sequences, almost 7.5% of which are singletons, and about 6% rests with the top ten. Germline V gene data show CDR1 as MDHEN and CDR2 as SYDVKM. The CDR3 loop spans 16 amino acids. The V segment lost 2 bases and the J segment 0 bases; nucleotides outside the gene matches: 5. Sample: CD4+ T cells from blood. This clonotype was obtained from a man between 45 and 60 years old in good health. The chain combines TRBV28 with TRBJ2-7; 9 bases align to TRBD2. The CDR3 region has the DNA TGTGCCAGCAGTTTACTAGCGGGAAGACCCTCCTACGAGCAGTACTTC. It encodes CASSLLAGRPSYEQYF.